The present TCR beta chain was sequenced within a study of a mutant IDH1 vaccine in newly diagnosed glioma. Whole-study context: The sex distribution of treated patients was about 60% male and about 38% female, with a mean age of 40.4 years.

TCRdb's copy holds only in-frame clones and misses some; the assay was immunoSEQ multiplex PCR. The sample carries roughly 130,000 clones, 80% recorded once. With regard to this clone: The antigen is not known.

Noted time point: week 11, during vaccination. What each vaccine dose contained was 300 ug of mutant IDH1 20-mer peptide, accompanied by topical imiquimod. V was trimmed by 2 bases and J by 2 bases, leaving 9 bases between them. Germline CDR1 MGHRA, CDR2 YSYEKL. This CDR3 is 14 amino acids long. The J gene is TRBJ1-2, the V gene TRBV4-1; D is unresolved. The source is a man aged 40-49 years with glioma. The specimen was PBMCs, collected from a glioma patient whose treatment included an IDH1 peptide vaccine. The CDR3 reads CASSQSWGNYGYTF. The CDR3 DNA follows: TGCGCCAGCAGCCAATCCTGGGGAAACTATGGCTACACCTTC.